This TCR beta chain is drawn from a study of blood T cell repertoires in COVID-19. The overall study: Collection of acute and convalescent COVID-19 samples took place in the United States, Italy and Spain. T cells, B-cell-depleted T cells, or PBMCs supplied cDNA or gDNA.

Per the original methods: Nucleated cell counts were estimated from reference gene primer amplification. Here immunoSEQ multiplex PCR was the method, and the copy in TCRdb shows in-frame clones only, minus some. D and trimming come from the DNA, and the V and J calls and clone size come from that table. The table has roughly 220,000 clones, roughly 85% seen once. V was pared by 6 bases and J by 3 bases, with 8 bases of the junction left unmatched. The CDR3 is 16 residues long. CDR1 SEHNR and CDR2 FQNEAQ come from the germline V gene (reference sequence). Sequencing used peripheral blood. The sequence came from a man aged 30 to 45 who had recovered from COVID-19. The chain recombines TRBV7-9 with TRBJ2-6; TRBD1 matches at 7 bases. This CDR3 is CASRTDRALGANVLTF. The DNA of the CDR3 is TGTGCCAGCAGAACAGACAGGGCGCTTGGGGCCAACGTCCTGACTTTC.